This T cell receptor (beta chain) appears in the sequencing data of a study of CD8+CD57+ T cells in acquired aplastic anemia. The overall study: Sorted CD4+ and CD8+ cells yielded roughly 3 ug of DNA on average.

V was cut by 4 bases and J by 4 bases, with 7 bases left in between. The CDR3 has 12 residues. The germline V gene has CDR1 ENHRY and CDR2 SYGVKD. Previously, flow cytometry had revealed CD8+CD57+ cell expansion in the patients chosen for sequencing. Each patient had severe acquired aplastic anemia. Genomic DNA was employed as the template in profiling TCR beta VDJ and CDR3. MiXCR was run by TCRdb on the reads, yielding one entry per CDR3 protein. The sample includes more than 150,000 distinct CDR3 sequences, nearly 50% of them seen just once. With respect to this clonotype: Its antigen is unknown.

Study-wide points: Significant differences in CD8+ Simpson's diversity were not observed between patients and controls. Twenty-nine was the count of CD8+ CDR3 sequences that patients shared with controls.

The clonotype originates from a human donor with aplastic anemia. The rearrangement joins TRBV10-3 to TRBJ1-2; no clear D. Sequenced material: sorted CD4+, CD8+, or CD8+CD57+ T cells (not recorded which) from PBMCs. The CDR3 loop is CAISATGYGYTF. CDR3 in DNA: TGTGCCATCAGTGCGACGGGCTATGGCTACACCTTC.